The rows below give T cell receptor beta chains drawn from one sample of a study of T-cell memory formation after mild COVID-19. From the 5' RACE reads, TCRdb called clonotypes with MiXCR, one entry per CDR3 protein. This sample has a few hundred thousand distinct CDR3 sequences, with about 16% found just once. The source material was PBMCs or a T cell subset sorted from them (not recorded which). These receptors originate from a man younger than 30 who had mild COVID-19 (a few samples of this study predate the infection). Cell type and time point are not known. CDR3s include the opening cysteine and the closing phenylalanine or tryptophan. A D gene is named only where the DNA matches it firmly. Clone size is shown for a subset of rows, as once, few, many or a class of expanded clone.

clone size	D gene	V gene	J gene	CDR3 protein	CDR3 DNA
many	-	TRBV7-2	TRBJ2-5	CASSSRGGAGRQETQYF	TGTGCCAGCAGCTCCCGAGGTGGGGCGGGCCGTCAAGAGACCCAGTACTTC
-	TRBD1	TRBV10-3	TRBJ2-1	CAISGQDYNEQFF	TGTGCCATCAGCGGACAGGACTACAATGAGCAGTTCTTC
-	TRBD2	TRBV7-6	TRBJ2-2	CASSPGLAGGRSTGELFF	TGTGCCAGCAGCCCCGGACTAGCGGGGGGGCGAAGCACCGGGGAGCTGTTTTTT
few	-	TRBV9	TRBJ1-3	CASSVLPGAPERGNTIYF	TGTGCCAGCAGCGTACTCCCTGGCGCCCCAGAGAGGGGAAACACCATATATTTT
few	-	TRBV5-1	TRBJ1-1	CASSPRSLGTEAFF	TGCGCCAGCAGCCCCAGGTCTTTGGGCACTGAAGCTTTCTTT
-	-	TRBV7-6	TRBJ2-5	CASSLVTGTETQYF	TGTGCCAGCAGCTTAGTCACAGGGACAGAGACCCAGTACTTC
-	TRBD2	TRBV7-3	TRBJ2-3	CASSGSGGADTQYF	TGTGCCAGCAGCGGCAGCGGGGGTGCAGATACGCAGTATTTT
-	-	TRBV12-3/TRBV12-4	TRBJ2-7	CASSLSGTGNYEQYF	TGTGCCAGCAGTTTAAGTGGGACGGGAAACTACGAGCAGTACTTC
many	-	TRBV12-3/TRBV12-4	TRBJ2-6	CASSLLAGANVLTF	TGTGCCAGCAGTCTCTTAGCTGGGGCCAACGTCCTGACTTTC
few	-	TRBV4-3	TRBJ2-7	CASSRRAYSYEQYF	TGCGCCAGCAGCCGCAGGGCTTACTCCTACGAGCAGTACTTC
many	-	TRBV4-3	TRBJ2-3	CASSQDMGRGPDTQYF	TGCGCCAGCAGCCAAGATATGGGTCGGGGCCCAGATACGCAGTATTTT
many	TRBD1	TRBV2	TRBJ2-1	CASRKDRGNEQFF	TGTGCCAGCAGGAAGGACAGGGGCAATGAGCAGTTCTTC
-	-	TRBV4-2	TRBJ1-1	CASSQNRASNTEAFF	TGTGCCAGCAGCCAGAACAGGGCGTCGAACACTGAAGCTTTCTTT
many	TRBD1	TRBV7-2	TRBJ2-1	CASSLTGAIVSRNEQFF	TGTGCCAGCAGCCTGACAGGGGCCATAGTATCCCGTAATGAGCAGTTCTTC
-	TRBD1	TRBV7-9	TRBJ2-7	CASSAGDSTYEQYF	TGTGCCAGCAGCGCCGGGGACAGTACCTACGAGCAGTACTTC
-	-	TRBV18	TRBJ2-5	CASSPGPTGETQYF	TGTGCCAGCTCACCCGGACCAACCGGTGAGACCCAGTACTTC
-	-	TRBV9	TRBJ1-2	CASSPQGLPQGGYTF	TGTGCCAGCAGCCCTCAGGGCCTCCCCCAAGGGGGCTACACCTTC
-	-	TRBV12-3/TRBV12-4	TRBJ1-1	CASRVGGWTEAFF	TGTGCCAGCAGGGTGGGGGGTTGGACTGAAGCTTTCTTT
few	TRBD2	TRBV29-1	TRBJ2-1	CSVRLAGGPGQFF	TGCAGCGTTCGGCTAGCGGGGGGGCCTGGGCAGTTCTTC
-	TRBD1	TRBV7-8	TRBJ1-1	CASSLSSRGGAVEAFF	TGTGCCAGCAGCTTAAGTTCTCGAGGGGGCGCGGTTGAAGCTTTCTTT
-	-	TRBV12-3/TRBV12-4	TRBJ1-3	CASSREMGNTIYF	TGTGCCAGCAGTCGGGAGATGGGAAACACCATATATTTT
few	-	TRBV7-2	TRBJ2-1	CASSLVGGEYYNEQFF	TGTGCCAGCAGCTTAGTGGGCGGGGAGTACTACAATGAGCAGTTCTTC
-	TRBD2	TRBV12-3/TRBV12-4	TRBJ2-5	CASSLESGGSETQYF	TGTGCCAGCAGTTTGGAAAGCGGGGGATCGGAGACCCAGTACTTC
-	TRBD2	TRBV7-8	TRBJ2-5	CASSRGGYQETQYF	TGTGCCAGCAGCCGGGGGGGGTACCAAGAGACCCAGTACTTC
-	-	TRBV5-1	TRBJ1-6	CASSSAGNSPLHF	TGCGCCAGCAGCTCGGCAGGGAATTCACCCCTCCACTTT
-	TRBD2	TRBV20-1	TRBJ2-5	CSARGLAGGPRETQYF	TGCAGTGCTAGGGGACTAGCGGGGGGGCCCCGAGAGACCCAGTACTTC
few	-	TRBV7-6	TRBJ2-5	CASSPCGAGSLGGTQYF	TGTGCCAGCAGCCCCTGTGGGGCCGGGTCTCTGGGGGGGACCCAGTACTTC
-	-	TRBV20-1	TRBJ1-1	CSARDIRRGLVNTEAFF	TGCAGTGCTAGAGATATAAGAAGGGGCTTGGTGAACACTGAAGCTTTCTTT
-	-	TRBV24-1	TRBJ1-2	CATSEQNYYGYTF	TGTGCCACCAGTGAACAGAACTACTATGGCTACACCTTC
-	TRBD1	TRBV5-1	TRBJ1-1	CASSPRTGDMTEAFF	TGCGCCAGCAGCCCCAGGACAGGGGATATGACTGAAGCTTTCTTT
few	-	TRBV6-2/TRBV6-3	TRBJ2-1	CASSWAGWGNEQFF	TGTGCCAGCAGTTGGGCTGGATGGGGCAATGAGCAGTTCTTC
-	TRBD1	TRBV25-1	TRBJ1-4	CASSDTGTGGEKLFF	TGTGCCAGCAGTGATACCGGGACAGGGGGTGAAAAACTGTTTTTT
few	-	TRBV5-5	TRBJ2-3	CASSPTMAANFRTDTQYF	TGTGCCAGCAGCCCCACAATGGCGGCTAACTTTCGCACAGATACGCAGTATTTT
-	-	TRBV4-1	TRBJ2-5	CASSRLTGQETQYF	TGCGCCAGCAGCCGCCTTACGGGGCAAGAGACCCAGTACTTC
-	TRBD1	TRBV6-6	TRBJ1-2	CASSRDSPNYGYTF	TGTGCCAGCAGTCGGGACAGTCCTAACTATGGCTACACCTTC
few	TRBD2	TRBV4-2	TRBJ2-1	CASSLHPVGTSGGSRWGEQFF	TGTGCCAGCAGCCTACACCCCGTGGGGACTAGCGGGGGTAGCCGTTGGGGTGAGCAGTTCTTC
many	-	TRBV12-3/TRBV12-4	TRBJ1-1	CASSAVQGGTEAFF	TGTGCCAGCAGTGCCGTACAGGGTGGCACTGAAGCTTTCTTT
-	-	TRBV7-6	TRBJ1-1	CASSLGGGRANTEAFF	TGTGCCAGCAGCTTAGGGGGTGGCAGAGCGAACACTGAAGCTTTCTTT
many	TRBD1	TRBV25-1	TRBJ1-1	CASNRQGVDTEAFF	TGTGCCAGCAACCGACAGGGGGTCGACACTGAAGCTTTCTTT
-	TRBD1	TRBV28	TRBJ2-1	CASSALIRGRSVYNEQFF	TGTGCCAGCAGTGCCCTGATCAGGGGGCGTTCGGTCTACAATGAGCAGTTCTTC
few	-	TRBV3-1	TRBJ2-5	CASSQGGYQETQYF	TGTGCCAGCAGCCAAGGAGGGTACCAAGAGACCCAGTACTTC
-	TRBD1	TRBV27	TRBJ1-3	CASSERQGFSGNTIYF	TGTGCCAGCAGTGAACGACAGGGATTCTCTGGAAACACCATATATTTT
few	-	TRBV4-1	TRBJ2-2	CASSQGGRGTGELFF	TGCGCCAGCAGCCAAGGCGGACGGGGCACCGGGGAGCTGTTTTTT
few	-	TRBV3-1	TRBJ2-1	CASSQGRRSEQFF	TGTGCCAGCAGCCAAGGAAGGCGGAGTGAGCAGTTCTTC
few	-	TRBV6-5	TRBJ2-3	CASSRNADMADTQYF	TGTGCCAGCAGTAGGAACGCGGACATGGCAGATACGCAGTATTTT
few	TRBD2	TRBV20-1	TRBJ2-1	CSAPRGLGSSEQFF	TGCAGTGCCCCCCGCGGACTAGGTTCGAGTGAGCAGTTCTTC
few	TRBD2	TRBV6-5	TRBJ2-3	CASSYEASGPTDTQYF	TGTGCCAGCAGCTACGAGGCTAGCGGACCCACAGATACGCAGTATTTT
-	-	TRBV4-2	TRBJ2-2	CASSAGPNTGELFF	TGTGCCAGCAGCGCTGGCCCGAACACCGGGGAGCTGTTTTTT
few	-	TRBV7-3	TRBJ2-1	CASSQSPWRGKSSYNEQFF	TGTGCCAGCAGCCAATCCCCATGGAGAGGGAAGTCGTCCTACAATGAGCAGTTCTTC